This T cell receptor (beta chain) was retrieved from a study of OX40 agonist ivuxolimab in advanced cancers. TCRdb's copy holds only in-frame clones and misses some; the assay was immunoSEQ multiplex PCR. Of 15,000 to 20,000 clones listed, roughly 73% were seen once; the top ten hold about 26%. Between the trimmed V and J ends, which lost 1 base and 5 bases, there was a span of 14 bases. CDR1 and CDR2 from the germline V gene are SGHVS and FNYEAQ. This CDR3 has 15 residues. Sequences were derived from CD4+ or CD8+ T cells sorted from blood, sampled in a trial of the OX40 agonist ivuxolimab. The chain couples TRBV7-6 to TRBJ2-5, with TRBD1 as a possible D gene (6 bases). The clonotype was recovered from an adult with an advanced solid tumor such as melanoma, head and neck, liver or kidney cancer. The CDR3 sequence is CASSLVAYREETQYF. The DNA of the CDR3 is TGTGCCAGCAGCTTAGTAGCGTACAGGGAGGAGACCCAGTACTTC.